This T cell receptor beta chain was captured by sequencing in a study of T cells in Graves' hyperthyroidism and ophthalmopathy. In germline, CDR1 is SGHTA, CDR2 FQGNSA. The CDR3 has 9 residues. The ends were cut back, 10 bases at V and 4 bases at J, with 3 bases in the middle. In its sample, this clonotype was seen many times. The antigen remains unidentified. Study-wide findings and caveats: Among clonotypes expanded in thyroid above 0.001, most were also found in blood. The model anticipated ophthalmopathy a median around six months pre-onset.

Graves' hyperthyroidism was deemed stable given no ophthalmopathy progression within 18 months. Each patient was aged 18 to 65 and had newly diagnosed hyperthyroidism of under 2 months' duration. The investigators amplified TCR beta CDR3 regions from RNA transcripts. The TCR CDR3 first-round RT-PCR relied on the HTBI primer set. Using its own MiXCR run on the multiplex PCR reads, TCRdb lists one record per CDR3 protein. The sample yields around 580,000 distinct CDR3 sequences, under 60% seen once. Material for sequencing was peripheral blood or thyroid tissue (not recorded which). V and J are TRBV7-2 and TRBJ2-3; D unresolved. This TCR derives from a woman between 18 and 30 years old with Graves' hyperthyroidism. The CDR3 region is CATPDTQYF. In DNA, the CDR3 is TGTGCCACTCCAGATACGCAGTATTTT. Using reference TRBV7-2 and TRBJ2-3 for the parts outside the CDR3, the full variable domain is GAGVSQSPSNKVTEKGKDVELRCDPISGHTALYWYRQSLGQGLEFLIYFQGNSAPDKSGLPSDRFSAERTGGSVSTLTIQRTQQEDSAVYLCATPDTQYFGPGTRLTVL.